This record concerns one T cell receptor beta chain sequence. Antigen specificity is unknown. TCRdb recomputed calls from the RT-PCR reads with MiXCR, one row per CDR3 protein. The table has 450,000 to 550,000 distinct CDR3 sequences, 25% seen once. V lost 6 bases to trimming and J lost 1 base; unmatched junction nucleotides: 10. This CDR3 has 17 amino acids. The sample comes from a study of response to subunit inactivated influenza vaccine. Study-level points and caveats: T cells newly recruited by each seasonal influenza vaccination are few, the authors suggested.

The specimen was CD4+ T cells sorted from PBMCs, collected 5 days after vaccination. This chain links TRBV12-3 or TRBV12-4 with TRBJ1-5, with 9 bases identical to TRBD1. The clonotype was recovered from a man aged 45 to 65 who received an inactivated influenza vaccine. The CDR3 loop reads CASRGQGGGGSNQPQHF. The DNA for the CDR3 is TGTGCCAGCAGGGGACAGGGCGGAGGAGGGAGCAATCAGCCCCAGCATTTT.